This T cell receptor (beta chain) was obtained from a study of T cell responses to AZD1222 COVID-19 vaccine. For the study at large: Pooling covered second doses at about 4 or about 12 weeks.

Findings and caveats of the study: Donors were mostly white British, more females; clonal diversity possibly underestimated. There were repertoire samples only from the period after the peak T cell response. The number of AZD1222 recipients seropositive at baseline was only 5 to 7.

Worth noting for this clone: Its antigen remains unidentified.

The method was immunoSEQ multiplex PCR; TCRdb's version includes in-frame clones alone and lacks a portion of them. The data hold nearly 90,000 clones, with roughly 87% observed a single time. Material: peripheral blood, obtained on day 0 of AZD1222 vaccination. The receptor comes from an adult in good health.

In nucleotides, the CDR3 is TGTGCCAGCAGTGAAACGGTGGAGCCCACAGATACGCAGTATTTT. It specifies CASSETVEPTDTQYF. The chain carries TRBV6-1 and TRBJ2-3; D not resolved. The CDR3 contains 15 residues. V gave up 2 bases and J gave up 2 bases, with 11 bases separating them. Per germline, CDR1 MNHNS and CDR2 SASEGT.